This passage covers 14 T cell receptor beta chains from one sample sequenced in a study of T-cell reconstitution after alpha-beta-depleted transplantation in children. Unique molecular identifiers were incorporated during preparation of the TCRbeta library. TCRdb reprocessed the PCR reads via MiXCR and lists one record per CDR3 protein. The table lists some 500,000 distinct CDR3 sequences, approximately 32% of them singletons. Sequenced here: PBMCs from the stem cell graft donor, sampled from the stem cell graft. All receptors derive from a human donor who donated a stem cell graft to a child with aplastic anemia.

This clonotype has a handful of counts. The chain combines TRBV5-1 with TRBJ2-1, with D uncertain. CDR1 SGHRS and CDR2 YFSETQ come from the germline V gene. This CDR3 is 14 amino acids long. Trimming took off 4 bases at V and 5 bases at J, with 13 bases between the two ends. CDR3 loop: CASSQFGENNEQFF. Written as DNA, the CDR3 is TGCGCCAGCAGCCAATTCGGAGAGAACAATGAGCAGTTCTTC. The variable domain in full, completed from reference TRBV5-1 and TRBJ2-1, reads KAGVTQTPRYLIKTRGQQVTLSCSPISGHRSVSWYQQTPGQGLQFLFEYFSETQRNKGNFPGRFSGRQFSNSRSEMNVSTLELGDSALYLCASSQFGENNEQFFGPGTRLTVL.

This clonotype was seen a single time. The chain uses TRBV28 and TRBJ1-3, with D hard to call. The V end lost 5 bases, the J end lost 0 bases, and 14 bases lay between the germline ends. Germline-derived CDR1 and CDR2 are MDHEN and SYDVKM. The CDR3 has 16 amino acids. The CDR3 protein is CASSPGPLGSGNTIYF. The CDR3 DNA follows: TGTGCCAGCAGTCCGGGCCCCTTAGGCTCTGGAAACACCATATATTTT.

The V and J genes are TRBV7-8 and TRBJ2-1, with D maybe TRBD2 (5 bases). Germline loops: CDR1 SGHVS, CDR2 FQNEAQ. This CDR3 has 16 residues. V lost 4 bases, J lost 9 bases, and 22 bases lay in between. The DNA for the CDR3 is TGTGCCAGCAGCTCCCCTTTGGCGGGTGAGGTTGGTGAGCAGTTCTTC. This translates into CASSSPLAGEVGEQFF. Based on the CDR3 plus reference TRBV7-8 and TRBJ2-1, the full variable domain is GAGVSQSPRYKVAKRGQDVALRCDPISGHVSLFWYQQALGQGPEFLTYFQNEAQLDKSGLPSDRFFAERPEGSVSTLKIQRTQQEDSAVYLCASSSPLAGEVGEQFFGPGTRLTVL.

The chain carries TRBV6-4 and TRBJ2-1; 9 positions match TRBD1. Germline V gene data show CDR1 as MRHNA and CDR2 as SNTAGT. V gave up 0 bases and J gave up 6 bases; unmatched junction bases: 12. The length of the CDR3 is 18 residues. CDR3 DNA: TGTGCCAGCAGTGACTCGGGACAGGGAGGCTTGGTGGGCAATGAGCAGTTCTTC. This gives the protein CASSDSGQGGLVGNEQFF.

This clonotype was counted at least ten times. The DNA for the CDR3 is TGTGCCAGCAGTTGGGCGGGAGGGCCTTATGAGCAGTTCTTC. Translated, it gives CASSWAGGPYEQFF. V is TRBV12-3 or TRBV12-4 and J is TRBJ2-1, with 9 bases aligning to TRBD2. The CDR3 runs to 14 residues. Trimming removed 4 bases from V and 8 bases from J; junction bases left unmatched: 6.

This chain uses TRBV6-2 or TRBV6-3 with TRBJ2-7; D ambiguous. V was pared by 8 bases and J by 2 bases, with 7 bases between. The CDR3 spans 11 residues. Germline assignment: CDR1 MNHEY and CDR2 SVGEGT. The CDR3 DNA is TGTGCCAGCGGGGAAGCCTACGAGCAGTACTTC. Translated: CASGEAYEQYF.

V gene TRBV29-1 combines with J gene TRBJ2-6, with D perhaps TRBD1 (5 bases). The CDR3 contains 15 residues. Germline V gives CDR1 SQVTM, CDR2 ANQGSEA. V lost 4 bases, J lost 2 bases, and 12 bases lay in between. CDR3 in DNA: TGCAGCGTTGCGAAAGGGGCTCCTGGGGCCAACGTCCTGACTTTC. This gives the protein CSVAKGAPGANVLTF.

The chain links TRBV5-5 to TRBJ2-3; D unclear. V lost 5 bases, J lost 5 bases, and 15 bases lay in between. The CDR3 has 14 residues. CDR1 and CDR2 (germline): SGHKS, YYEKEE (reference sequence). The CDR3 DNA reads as TGTGCCAGCAGTTCCGCGCTGGGCCTAGATACGCAGTATTTT. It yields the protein CASSSALGLDTQYF.

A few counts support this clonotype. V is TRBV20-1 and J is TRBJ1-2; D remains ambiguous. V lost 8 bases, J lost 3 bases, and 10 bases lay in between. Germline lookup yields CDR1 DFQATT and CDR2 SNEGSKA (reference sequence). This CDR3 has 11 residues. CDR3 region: CSPRSDYGYTF. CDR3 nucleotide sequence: TGCAGTCCACGATCAGACTATGGCTACACCTTC.

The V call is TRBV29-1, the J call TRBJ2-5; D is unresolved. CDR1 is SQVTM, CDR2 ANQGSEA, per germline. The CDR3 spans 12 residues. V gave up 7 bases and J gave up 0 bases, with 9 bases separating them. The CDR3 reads CSAGRYQETQYF. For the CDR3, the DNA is TGCAGCGCGGGTCGGTACCAAGAGACCCAGTACTTC.

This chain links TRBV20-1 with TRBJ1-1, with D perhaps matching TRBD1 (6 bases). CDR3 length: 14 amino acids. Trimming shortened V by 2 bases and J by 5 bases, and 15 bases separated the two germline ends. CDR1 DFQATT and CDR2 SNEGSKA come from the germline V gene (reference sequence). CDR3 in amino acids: CSARQGLGVTEAFF. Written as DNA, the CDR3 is TGCAGTGCTAGACAGGGGCTAGGGGTGACTGAAGCTTTCTTT.

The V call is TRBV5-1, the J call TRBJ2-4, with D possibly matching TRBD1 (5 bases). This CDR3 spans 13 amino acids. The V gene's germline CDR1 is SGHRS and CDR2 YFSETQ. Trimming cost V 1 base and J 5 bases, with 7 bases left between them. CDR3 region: CASSLTGQNIQYF. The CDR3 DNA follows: TGCGCCAGCAGCTTGACAGGTCAAAACATTCAGTACTTC.

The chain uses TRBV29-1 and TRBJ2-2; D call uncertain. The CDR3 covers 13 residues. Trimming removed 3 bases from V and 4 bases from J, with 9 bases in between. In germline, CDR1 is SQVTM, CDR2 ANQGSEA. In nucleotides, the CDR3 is TGCAGCGTTGATCACCAGTCCACCGGGGAGCTGTTTTTT. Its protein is CSVDHQSTGELFF.

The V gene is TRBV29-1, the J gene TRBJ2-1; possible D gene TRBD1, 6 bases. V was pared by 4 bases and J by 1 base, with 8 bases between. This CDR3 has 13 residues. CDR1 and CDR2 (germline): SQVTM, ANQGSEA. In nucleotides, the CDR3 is TGCAGCGTTGGAACAGGGTCCTACAATGAGCAGTTCTTC. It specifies CSVGTGSYNEQFF.